A single sample gave rise to the 28 T cell receptor beta chains below, sequenced in a study of monozygotic twins with inflammatory bowel disease. Following a re-call of the 5' RACE reads, TCRdb has one entry per CDR3 protein and lacks DNA. Here the sample table reports about 380,000 distinct CDR3 sequences. Material: blood. Source of these receptors: a human donor with ulcerative colitis or Crohn's disease, or a healthy co-twin of an affected twin (not recorded which).

The chain is built from TRBV11-2 and TRBJ2-7; TCRdb indicates TRBD1, and absent DNA this call remains unverified. The CDR3 totals 16 residues. Germline CDR1 SGHAT, CDR2 FQNNGV. The CDR3 spells CASSLIGTGISYEQYF.

V usage is TRBV12-3 or TRBV12-4 and J usage is TRBJ2-6. The CDR3 covers 16 residues. CDR3 region: CASSFLLGTGANVLTF.

V and J are TRBV7-2 and TRBJ1-1. The germline V gene has CDR1 SGHTA and CDR2 FQGNSA. The CDR3 is 12 amino acids. The CDR3 region is CASSGRHTEAFF.

The genes are TRBV10-3 and TRBJ2-7. The CDR3 has 14 residues. Germline CDR1 reads ENHRY; CDR2 reads SYGVKD. The CDR3 is CAISGYRDSYEQYF.

J is TRBJ2-3 and V is TRBV27. The CDR3 consists of 13 residues. Germline assignment: CDR1 MNHEY and CDR2 SMNVEV (reference sequence). This CDR3 is CASSLLLGDTQYF.

V is TRBV23-1 and J is TRBJ1-5; the TCRdb D gene call, TRBD1, has no DNA to confirm it. TRBV23-1 carries the ORF label, with uncertain function. The CDR3 totals 15 residues. The CDR3 is CASSHRQDYNQPQHF.

The chain uses TRBV3-1 and TRBJ2-4. The CDR3 runs to 17 residues. Germline loops: CDR1 LGHDT, CDR2 YNNKEL (reference sequence). The CDR3 region is CASSPRKGQVVGNIQYF.

This chain links TRBV24-1 with TRBJ2-2; TCRdb's assignment of TRBD1 cannot be checked, as there is no DNA. Germline lookup yields CDR1 KGHDR and CDR2 SFDVKD. This CDR3 contains 16 residues. This chain's CDR3 is CATKNLGTDYTGELFF.

The chain employs TRBV20-1 and TRBJ1-5. The length of the CDR3 is 13 residues. Germline lookup yields CDR1 DFQATT and CDR2 SNEGSKA (reference sequence). The CDR3 region is CSAGQMGSQPQHF.

The rearrangement uses TRBV5-5 and TRBJ2-2; TCRdb proposes TRBD1, but this gene call is untestable without DNA. There are 16 residues in the CDR3. The germline CDR1 and CDR2 sequences are SGHKS and YYEKEE (reference sequence). CDR3 residues: CASSSTTGQNTGELFF. Full variable domain (outside the CDR3, taken from reference TRBV5-5 and TRBJ2-2): DAGVTQSPTHLIKTRGQQVTLRCSPISGHKSVSWYQQVLGQGPQFIFQYYEKEERGRGNFPDRFSARQFPNYSSELNVNALLLGDSALYLCASSSTTGQNTGELFFGEGSRLTVL.

The V call is TRBV9, the J call TRBJ2-7; TCRdb returns TRBD1, unconfirmable since there is no DNA. CDR1 is SGDLS and CDR2 is YYNGEE in the germline V gene. CDR3 size: 15 residues. The chain's CDR3 is CASSVTGGKLYEQYF.

The chain's CDR3 is CSARGISGQNVSPLHF. The J gene is TRBJ1-6, the V gene TRBV20-1; TCRdb outputs TRBD1, but without DNA this stays unchecked. The CDR3 contains 16 residues. CDR1 and CDR2 from the germline V gene are DFQATT and SNEGSKA (reference sequence).

The rearrangement links TRBV4-1 to TRBJ2-2. CDR3 length: 14 amino acids. Germline CDR1 and CDR2: MGHRA and YSYEKL. CDR3 sequence: CASSHLPSPGELFF.

The gene calls are TRBV7-2 and TRBJ1-4. Germline V CDR1 and CDR2: SGHTA, FQGNSA. This CDR3 spans 14 amino acids. The chain's CDR3 is CASSASGGGEKLFF.

V and J are TRBV20-1 and TRBJ1-1. CDR3 length: 11 amino acids. Per the germline V gene, CDR1 is DFQATT and CDR2 is SNEGSKA (reference sequence). The CDR3: CSALGNTEAFF.

V and J are TRBV6-5 and TRBJ2-3; the TCRdb call, TRBD1, lacks DNA for checking. The CDR3 extends over 13 amino acids. Germline values: CDR1 MNHEY, CDR2 SVGAGI. This CDR3 reads CASRGQGSDTQYF.

V and J are TRBV6-5 and TRBJ2-2; TCRdb's D call of TRBD1 is untestable without DNA. CDR1 MNHEY and CDR2 SVGAGI come from the germline V gene. The CDR3 is 16 amino acids. CDR3: CASSYSTGGVTGELFF.

The chain carries TRBV4-1 and TRBJ1-1. Germline CDR1 is MGHRA and CDR2 is YSYEKL. The CDR3 sequence is 15 residues long. The CDR3 region is CASSQVPLTNTEAFF.

This sequence joins TRBV9 and TRBJ1-2. Looked up from germline, CDR1 is SGDLS and CDR2 is YYNGEE. This CDR3 contains 14 residues. CDR3 amino acids: CASSDPELGYGYTF.

The V and J genes are TRBV5-6 and TRBJ2-1; the D call from TCRdb, TRBD1, cannot be confirmed without DNA. CDR1 is SGHDT, CDR2 YYEEEE, per germline. This CDR3 is 18 amino acids long. The CDR3 is CASSDTSVLGASYNEQFF. The full variable domain, in which reference TRBV5-6 and TRBJ2-1 provide the parts outside the CDR3, is DAGVTQSPTHLIKTRGQQVTLRCSPKSGHDTVSWYQQALGQGPQFIFQYYEEEERQRGNFPDRFSGHQFPNYSSELNVNALLLGDSALYLCASSDTSVLGASYNEQFFGPGTRLTVL.

The rearrangement uses TRBV12-3 or TRBV12-4 and TRBJ1-1; TCRdb calls TRBD1, which cannot be checked without DNA. This CDR3 region has 15 residues. CDR3: CASSWAGGRGIEAFF.

V is TRBV5-1 and J is TRBJ2-1. Germline lookup yields CDR1 SGHRS and CDR2 YFSETQ. The CDR3 consists of 15 residues. CDR3 in amino acids: CASSLARADYNEQFF.

The chain uses TRBV12-3 or TRBV12-4 and TRBJ1-6; TCRdb's assignment of TRBD1 cannot be checked, as there is no DNA. This CDR3 has 15 residues. CDR3 sequence: CASSFGRGSVSPLHF.

This chain uses TRBV12-3 or TRBV12-4 with TRBJ2-7; the TCRdb call, TRBD2, lacks DNA for checking. The length of the CDR3 is 16 residues. This CDR3 is CASSSHGGGEDYEQYF.

The chain has TRBV5-1 and TRBJ2-1; the D gene TCRdb calls, TRBD2, cannot be checked with no DNA. In germline, CDR1 is SGHRS, CDR2 YFSETQ. The CDR3 length is 16 residues. The CDR3 loop is CASSWTGTSGGDEQFF. The full variable domain, completed using reference TRBV5-1 and TRBJ2-1, is KAGVTQTPRYLIKTRGQQVTLSCSPISGHRSVSWYQQTPGQGLQFLFEYFSETQRNKGNFPGRFSGRQFSNSRSEMNVSTLELGDSALYLCASSWTGTSGGDEQFFGPGTRLTVL.

The chain recombines TRBV5-1 with TRBJ2-1. The germline V gene encodes CDR1 SGHRS and CDR2 YFSETQ. This CDR3 comprises 13 residues. CDR3 sequence: CASSLFVGYEQFF.

This chain joins TRBV18 and TRBJ2-7; TCRdb's assignment of TRBD1 cannot be checked, as there is no DNA. The CDR3 totals 16 residues. Germline values: CDR1 KGHSH, CDR2 LQKENI. The CDR3 is CASSPPARGRGYEQYF.

The chain recombines TRBV20-1 with TRBJ1-3. The germline V gene has CDR1 DFQATT and CDR2 SNEGSKA (reference sequence). The CDR3 sequence is 11 residues long. The CDR3: CSAPRSDTIYF.